The 30 T cell receptor beta chains below all came from one sample that was sequenced in a study of OX40 agonist ivuxolimab in advanced cancers. Some clones are missing from TCRdb's copy, which holds only in-frame ones; the method was immunoSEQ multiplex PCR. Of about 81,000 clones listed, 93% were seen once; the top ten hold over 11%. The sequencing used CD4+ or CD8+ T cells sorted from blood, collected in a trial of the OX40 agonist ivuxolimab. These receptors all come from an adult with an advanced solid tumor such as melanoma, head and neck, liver or kidney cancer.

The chain couples TRBV28 to TRBJ1-1; 7 bases agree with TRBD1. The V gene's germline CDR1 is MDHEN and CDR2 SYDVKM. J gave up 4 bases and V 3 bases, and 8 bases lay outside the gene matches. The CDR3 contains 15 residues. The CDR3 DNA follows: TGTGCCAGCAGTTTCCGTTCCAGGGGGAGCACTGAAGCTTTCTTT. This translates into CASSFRSRGSTEAFF.

The chain employs TRBV9 and TRBJ2-7; 7 positions agree with TRBD1. Unmatched junction bases numbered 14, after V lost 4 bases and J lost 7 bases. CDR1 and CDR2 (germline): SGDLS, YYNGEE. This CDR3 contains 15 residues. CDR3 in amino acids: CASSSPRTGHGEQYF. The CDR3 nucleotides are TGTGCCAGCAGCTCTCCCAGGACAGGTCACGGAGAGCAGTACTTC.

This clone has just a few counts. The chain uses TRBV11-3 and TRBJ2-1, with 10 bases aligning to TRBD2. The CDR3 spans 16 residues. The junction had 3 bases not matched to a gene; V was cut back by 4 bases and J by 0 bases. CDR1 and CDR2 from the germline V gene are SGHNT and YENEEA. The CDR3 nucleotides read TGTGCCAGCAGCTCCCGGACTAGCGGCTCCTACAATGAGCAGTTCTTC. This translates into CASSSRTSGSYNEQFF.

This clone turned up a few times. V is TRBV19 and J is TRBJ1-1; tentatively, D is TRBD1 (5 bases). The CDR3 is 12 residues long. Deletions cut 3 bases from V and 5 bases from J, with 7 bases between. CDR1 is LNHDA, CDR2 SQIVND, per germline (reference sequence). This chain's CDR3 is CASSMKGTEAFF. CDR3 coding DNA: TGTGCCAGTAGTATGAAGGGGACTGAAGCTTTCTTT.

The chain has TRBV7-2 and TRBJ2-7; D perhaps matches TRBD2 (5 bases). V lost 5 bases and J lost 6, with 14 bases in between. Germline lookup yields CDR1 SGHTA and CDR2 FQGNSA. This CDR3 has 13 residues. The CDR3 coding sequence is TGTGCCAGCAGCCCACTAGTAATGGGCGAGCAGTACTTC. Translated: CASSPLVMGEQYF.

The chain employs TRBV21-1 and TRBJ1-2. TRBV21-1 is labeled a pseudogene. CDR3 size: 14 residues. Written as DNA, the CDR3 is TGTGCCAGCAGCAACCACGGACTGAACTATGGCTACACCTTC. Translation gives CASSNHGLNYGYTF.

The V and J genes are TRBV4-1 and TRBJ2-1, with D possibly being TRBD2 (6 bases). This CDR3 is 19 amino acids long. CDR1 is MGHRA, CDR2 YSYEKL, per germline. V was trimmed by 1 base and J by 6 bases, leaving 25 bases between them. DNA of the CDR3: TGCGCCAGCAGCCAAGGAGGGGAAGGGGCGCCTCGGGGAGGCAATGAGCAGTTCTTC. It encodes CASSQGGEGAPRGGNEQFF.

This clone was seen only a few times. The J gene is TRBJ2-7, the V gene TRBV7-9; D possibly corresponds to TRBD1 (6 bases). There are 13 residues in the CDR3. V lost 3 bases and J 3 bases, leaving 9 bases between the germline ends. Germline V gene sequence: CDR1 SEHNR, CDR2 FQNEAQ (reference sequence). The CDR3 sequence is CASSFPRGYEQYF. The CDR3 DNA reads TGTGCCAGCAGCTTCCCCAGGGGCTACGAGCAGTACTTC.

The chain joins TRBV29-1 to TRBJ2-1, with D possibly matching TRBD1 (5 bases). Germline V gene data show CDR1 as SQVTM and CDR2 as ANQGSEA. V gave up 7 bases and J gave up 7 bases, with 23 bases separating them. The CDR3 sequence is 15 residues long. The CDR3 region is CSAQGWRTGSNEQFF. CDR3 DNA: TGCAGCGCTCAGGGTTGGCGGACGGGTAGTAATGAGCAGTTCTTC.

This chain links TRBV5-6 with TRBJ2-7; perhaps TRBD2 as D (6 bases). CDR1 and CDR2 from the germline V gene are SGHDT and YYEEEE. The CDR3 sequence is 14 residues long. Trimming took 3 bases from V and 2 from J, leaving 12 bases between them. The CDR3 DNA is TGTGCCAGCAGCTGGGGGGTAGGTACCTACGAGCAGTACTTC. Amino acid sequence: CASSWGVGTYEQYF.

The chain uses TRBV7-6 and TRBJ2-3, with 11 bases that match TRBD1. Germline V gene lookup returns CDR1 SGHVS and CDR2 FNYEAQ. V lost 5 bases to trimming and J lost 3 bases; unmatched junction nucleotides: 4. This CDR3 has 15 residues. CDR3 coding DNA: TGTGCCAGCAGCGTCCGGGACAGGGGGACAGATACGCAGTATTTT. It codes for CASSVRDRGTDTQYF.

The chain combines TRBV11-2 with TRBJ2-5; the match to TRBD2 covers 7 bases. Looked up from germline, CDR1 is SGHAT and CDR2 is FQNNGV. Germline trimming cut 5 bases from V and 5 bases from J; bases unmatched to any gene: 11. This CDR3 region has 15 residues. The CDR3 coding sequence is TGTGCCAGCAGCGACCCTGGGGGGGGATGGGAGACCCAGTACTTC. Its translation is CASSDPGGGWETQYF.

Points on this clone: At one end the junction does not follow the germline gene, possibly because of a read error. The gene calls are TRBV27 and TRBJ2-1; D tentatively reads TRBD1 or TRBD2 (6 bases each). This CDR3 region has 16 residues. CDR1 MNHEY and CDR2 SMNVEV come from the germline V gene (reference sequence). CDR3: CAGSSIVAGTNNEQFF. The CDR3 DNA is TGTGCCGGCAGCTCAATAGTGGCGGGGACAAACAATGAGCAGTTCTTC.

The CDR3 sequence is CASSLSFSYEQYF. The CDR3 DNA reads TGTGCCAGCAGTTTATCTTTCTCCTACGAGCAGTACTTC. The chain couples TRBV27 to TRBJ2-7; D gene ambiguous. CDR1 is MNHEY and CDR2 is SMNVEV in the germline V gene (reference sequence). The length of the CDR3 is 13 residues. V shed 0 bases and J shed 0 bases, with 3 bases lying between them.

This clone was recorded a few times. V usage is TRBV19 and J usage is TRBJ2-7; the D gene is possibly TRBD1 (6 bases). This CDR3 region has 14 residues. Germline CDR1 LNHDA, CDR2 SQIVND (reference sequence). V shed 6 bases and J shed 3 bases, with 15 bases lying between them. The CDR3 nucleotides are TGTGCCAGTAGCCAAGGGACATTCTTCTACGAGCAGTACTTC. Protein sequence: CASSQGTFFYEQYF.

V gene TRBV5-4 combines with J gene TRBJ1-1; 7 bases match TRBD1. Germline CDR1 reads SGHNT; CDR2 reads YYREEE (reference sequence). This CDR3 has 14 amino acids. After removal of 4 bases from V and 5 bases from J, the junction contained 8 bases not matched to a gene. CDR3 sequence reads: CASSVTGYDTEAFF. CDR3 DNA sequence: TGTGCCAGCAGCGTGACAGGGTATGATACTGAAGCTTTCTTT.

The chain employs TRBV21-1 and TRBJ2-2; the D call in the table, TRBD2, was not verified against the DNA. TRBV21-1 is a pseudogene segment. This CDR3 spans 15 amino acids. The CDR3: CASNDSHRGTGELFF. The CDR3, as DNA: TGTGCCAGCAACGACTCTCATCGGGGCACCGGGGAGCTGTTTTTT.

The gene calls are TRBV7-9 and TRBJ2-5; D is undetermined. V was pared by 4 bases and J by 3 bases, with 6 bases between. Germline values: CDR1 SEHNR, CDR2 FQNEAQ (reference sequence). The CDR3 runs to 12 residues. The CDR3 here is CASSSNKETQYF. In nucleotides, the CDR3 is TGTGCCAGCAGCTCGAATAAAGAGACCCAGTACTTC.

In regard to this clone: Sequence at one end of the junction differs from germline and may be a read error. The V and J genes are TRBV7-7 and TRBJ2-7, with TRBD2 matching 8 bases. CDR3 size: 13 residues. Per germline, CDR1 SSHAT and CDR2 FNYEAQ (reference sequence). CDR3 sequence (DNA): TGTGCTAGCAGCCCCGGGGGGGCCTACGAGCAGTACTTC. It specifies CASSPGGAYEQYF.

The J gene is TRBJ2-7, the V gene TRBV9, with 8 bases matching TRBD2. The CDR3 runs to 15 residues. The J segment lost 3 bases and the V segment lost 4 bases, leaving 9 bases of the junction unmatched. In germline, CDR1 is SGDLS, CDR2 YYNGEE. The CDR3 DNA follows: TGTGCCAGCAGCTTCCGGGAGGGACCCAACTACGAGCAGTACTTC. Its protein product is CASSFREGPNYEQYF.

This CDR3 is CASSLLQAILNTEAFF. In DNA, the CDR3 is TGTGCCAGCAGTTTATTACAGGCTATCTTGAACACTGAAGCTTTCTTT. The V gene is TRBV28, the J gene TRBJ1-1, with D maybe TRBD1 (5 bases). CDR3 length equals 16 residues. In germline, CDR1 is MDHEN, CDR2 SYDVKM. Deletions cut 1 base from V and 0 bases from J, with 12 bases between.

The V gene is TRBV29-1, the J gene TRBJ2-1; maybe TRBD2 (7 bases). CDR3 length equals 14 residues. Germline lookup yields CDR1 SQVTM and CDR2 ANQGSEA. V was pared by 0 bases and J by 2 bases, with 8 bases between. This CDR3 reads CSVEERGPYNEQFF. The CDR3 region has the DNA TGCAGCGTTGAAGAGCGGGGGCCCTACAATGAGCAGTTCTTC.

The chain has TRBV7-8 and TRBJ2-6; no reliable D call. V lost 3 bases, J lost 0 bases, and 6 bases lay in between. Germline loops: CDR1 SGHVS, CDR2 FQNEAQ. CDR3 size: 15 residues. The CDR3 coding sequence is TGTGCCAGCAGCTTCCCCTTCTCTGGGGCCAACGTCCTGACTTTC. Translating gives CASSFPFSGANVLTF.

This chain uses TRBV18 with TRBJ1-1; 10 bases are a match to TRBD1. With V trimmed by 4 bases and J by 0 bases, 5 bases remained unmatched. Germline V CDR1 and CDR2: KGHSH, LQKENI. This CDR3 has 16 amino acids. The CDR3 DNA reads TGTGCCAGCTCACACGGGACAGGGGTTATGAACACTGAAGCTTTCTTT. This encodes CASSHGTGVMNTEAFF.

This rearrangement joins TRBV27 to TRBJ2-7, with no clear D. This CDR3 contains 15 residues. Trimming took 2 bases from V and 0 from J, leaving 11 bases between them. Germline V gene sequence: CDR1 MNHEY, CDR2 SMNVEV (reference sequence). The CDR3 reads CASSLRVFNSYEQYF. The CDR3 DNA reads TGTGCCAGCAGTTTACGGGTTTTTAACTCCTACGAGCAGTACTTC.

This sequence joins TRBV10-3 and TRBJ2-7, with D unresolved. There are 12 residues in the CDR3. V was trimmed by 0 bases and J by 2 bases, leaving 2 bases between them. In germline, CDR1 is ENHRY, CDR2 SYGVKD. The CDR3 DNA follows: TGTGCCATCAGTGAGTCGGCCTACGAGCAGTACTTC. As protein: CAISESAYEQYF.

This sequence joins TRBV10-1 and TRBJ1-5, with 7 nucleotides matching TRBD1. Germline-derived CDR1 and CDR2 are WNHNN and SYGVQD (reference sequence). J gave up 3 bases and V 5 bases, and 4 bases lay outside the gene matches. This CDR3 has 14 residues. In DNA form, the CDR3 reads TGCGCCAGCAGTAATACAGGGGTCAATCAGCCCCAGCATTTT. It is translated as CASSNTGVNQPQHF.

The V call is TRBV6-4, the J call TRBJ2-1, with a possible D match to TRBD2 (6 bases). The V and J ends lost 3 bases and 6 bases respectively, with 9 bases between them. Germline CDR1 MRHNA, CDR2 SNTAGT. The CDR3 runs to 13 residues. The CDR3 loop is CASSEGGINEQFF. The CDR3 region has the DNA TGTGCCAGCAGTGAGGGGGGTATCAATGAGCAGTTCTTC.

This sequence joins TRBV4-2 and TRBJ1-1; D not resolved. In germline, CDR1 is LGHNA, CDR2 YNFKEQ. The CDR3 has 15 residues. Trimming left V 3 bases short and J 0 bases short, with 11 bases between. CDR3 sequence: CASSQQGLMNTEAFF. The CDR3, as DNA: TGTGCCAGCAGCCAGCAAGGGTTGATGAACACTGAAGCTTTCTTT.

V is TRBV10-3 and J is TRBJ2-3, with D perhaps TRBD2 (5 bases). The CDR3 spans 14 residues. The V end lost 6 bases, the J end lost 1 base, and 11 bases lay between the germline ends. Germline assignment: CDR1 ENHRY and CDR2 SYGVKD. The chain's CDR3 is CAISPGLGTDTQYF. CDR3 nucleotides: TGTGCCATCAGCCCCGGACTGGGCACAGATACGCAGTATTTT.